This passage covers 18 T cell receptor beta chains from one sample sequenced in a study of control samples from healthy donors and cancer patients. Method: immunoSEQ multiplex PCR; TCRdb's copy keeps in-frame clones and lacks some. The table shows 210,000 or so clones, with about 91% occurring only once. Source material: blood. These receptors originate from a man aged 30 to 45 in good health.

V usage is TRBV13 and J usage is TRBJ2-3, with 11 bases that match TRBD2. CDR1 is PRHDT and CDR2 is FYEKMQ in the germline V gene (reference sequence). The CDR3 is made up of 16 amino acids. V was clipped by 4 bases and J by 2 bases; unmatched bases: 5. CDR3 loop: CASSSVAGGSTDTQYF. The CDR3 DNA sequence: TGTGCCAGCAGCTCCGTAGCGGGGGGGTCCACAGATACGCAGTATTTT.

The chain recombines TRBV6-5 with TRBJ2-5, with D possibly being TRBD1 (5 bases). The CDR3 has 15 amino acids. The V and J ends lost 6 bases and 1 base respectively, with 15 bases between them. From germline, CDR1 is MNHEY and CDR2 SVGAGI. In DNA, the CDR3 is TGTGCCAGCAGGAGACAGAGGCAGGCCCAAGAGACCCAGTACTTC. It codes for CASRRQRQAQETQYF.

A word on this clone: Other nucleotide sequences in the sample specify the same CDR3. CDR3 in amino acids: CASSSTYYGYTF. The CDR3 DNA is TGTGCCAGTAGTAGCACCTACTATGGCTACACCTTC. The chain couples TRBV19 to TRBJ1-2, with no clear D. The CDR3 runs to 12 residues. CDR1 is LNHDA and CDR2 is SQIVND in the germline V gene (reference sequence). The V end was cut by 4 bases, the J end by 3 bases, with 6 bases between. The variable domain in full, with the rest retrieved from reference TRBV19 and TRBJ1-2, is DGGITQSPKYLFRKEGQNVTLSCEQNLNHDAMYWYRQDPGQGLRLIYYSQIVNDFQKGDIAEGYSVSREKKESFPLTVTSAQKNPTAFYLCASSSTYYGYTFGSGTRLTVV.

The CDR3 nucleotides read TGTGCCAGCAGCTTGGCCAAGGACAGTCTTGATAGCAATCAGCCCCAGCATTTT. The encoded protein is CASSLAKDSLDSNQPQHF. The rearrangement links TRBV5-8 to TRBJ1-5; D may be TRBD1 (6 bases). Germline V gene data show CDR1 as SGHTS and CDR2 as YDEGEE. The CDR3 length is 18 residues. V gave up 0 bases and J gave up 0 bases, with 16 bases separating them.

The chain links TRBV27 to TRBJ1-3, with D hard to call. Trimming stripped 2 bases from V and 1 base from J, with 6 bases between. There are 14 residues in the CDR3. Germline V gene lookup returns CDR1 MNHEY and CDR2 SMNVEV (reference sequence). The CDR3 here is CASSLKPSGNTIYF. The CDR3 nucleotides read TGTGCCAGCAGTTTAAAGCCTTCTGGAAACACCATATATTTT.

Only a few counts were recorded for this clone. The CDR3 DNA sequence: TGTGCCAGCAGCGTCCCGGGGGCGGGCGAAAAACTGTTTTTT. Translated: CASSVPGAGEKLFF. The chain carries TRBV7-9 and TRBJ1-4, with D possibly matching TRBD1 (6 bases). The CDR3 consists of 14 residues. V was trimmed by 5 bases and J by 8 bases, leaving 15 bases between them. CDR1 and CDR2 from the germline V gene are SEHNR and FQNEAQ (reference sequence).

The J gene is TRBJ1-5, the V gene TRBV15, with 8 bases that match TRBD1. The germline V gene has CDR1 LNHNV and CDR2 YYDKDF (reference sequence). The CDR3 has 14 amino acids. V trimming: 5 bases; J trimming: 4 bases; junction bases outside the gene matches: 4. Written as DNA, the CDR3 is TGTGCCACCAGCCTTAGACAGGGGAATCAGCCCCAGCATTTT. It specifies CATSLRQGNQPQHF.

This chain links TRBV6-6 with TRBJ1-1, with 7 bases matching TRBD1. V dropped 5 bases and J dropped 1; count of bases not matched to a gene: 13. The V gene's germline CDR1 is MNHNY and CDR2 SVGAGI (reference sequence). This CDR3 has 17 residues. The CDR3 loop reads CASSPYTVGQQNTEAFF. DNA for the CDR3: TGTGCCAGCAGTCCCTATACTGTGGGACAGCAGAACACTGAAGCTTTCTTT.

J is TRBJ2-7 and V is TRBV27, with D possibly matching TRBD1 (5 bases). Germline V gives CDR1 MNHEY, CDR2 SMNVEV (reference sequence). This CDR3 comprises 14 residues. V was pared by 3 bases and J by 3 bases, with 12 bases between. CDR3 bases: TGTGCCAGCAGTTTTTCCAGGGTAGGCTACGAGCAGTACTTC. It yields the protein CASSFSRVGYEQYF.

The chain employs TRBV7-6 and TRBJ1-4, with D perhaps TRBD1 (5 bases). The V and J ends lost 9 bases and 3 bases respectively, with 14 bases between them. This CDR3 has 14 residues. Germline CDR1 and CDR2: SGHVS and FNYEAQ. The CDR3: CASGVGAANEKLFF. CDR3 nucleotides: TGTGCCAGTGGGGTAGGGGCGGCTAATGAAAAACTGTTTTTT.

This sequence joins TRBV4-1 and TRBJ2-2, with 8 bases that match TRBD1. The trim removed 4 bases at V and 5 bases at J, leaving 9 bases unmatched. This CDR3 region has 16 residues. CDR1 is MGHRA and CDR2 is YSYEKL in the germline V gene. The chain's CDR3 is CASSRNRDRRTGELFF. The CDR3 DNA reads TGCGCCAGCAGCCGCAACCGGGACAGGAGAACCGGGGAGCTGTTTTTT.

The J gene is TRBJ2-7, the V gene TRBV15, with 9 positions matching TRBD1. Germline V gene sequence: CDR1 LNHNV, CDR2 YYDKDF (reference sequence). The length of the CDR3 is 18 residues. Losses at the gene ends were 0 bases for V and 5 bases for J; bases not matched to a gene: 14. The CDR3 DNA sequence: TGTGCCACCAGCAGAGATCTGTACTACAGGGGGCGCAGAAACGAGCAGTACTTC. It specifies CATSRDLYYRGRRNEQYF.

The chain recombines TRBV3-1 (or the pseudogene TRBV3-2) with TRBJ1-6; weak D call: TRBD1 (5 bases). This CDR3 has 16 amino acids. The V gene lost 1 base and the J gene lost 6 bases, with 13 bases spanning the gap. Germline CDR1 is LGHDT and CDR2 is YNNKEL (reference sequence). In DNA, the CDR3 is TGTGCCAGCAGCCAAGGGCCAGGGTCGGGTAATTCACCCCTCCACTTT. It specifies CASSQGPGSGNSPLHF.

The CDR3 spells CASSQEAGTGYGEQFF. Written as DNA, the CDR3 is TGTGCCAGCAGCCAAGAGGCCGGGACAGGATACGGTGAGCAGTTCTTC. The chain combines TRBV4-2 with TRBJ2-1, with TRBD1 matching 8 bases. Germline V gene data show CDR1 as LGHNA and CDR2 as YNFKEQ. With V trimmed by 0 bases and J by 9 bases, 10 bases remained unmatched. The CDR3 is made up of 16 amino acids.

CDR3 sequence (DNA): TGTGCCAGCAGTTGGGGACCGACCTACGAGCAGTACTTC. It codes for CASSWGPTYEQYF. The V and J genes are TRBV6-5 and TRBJ2-7, with D perhaps assigned TRBD1 or TRBD2 (5 bases each). The CDR3 extends over 13 amino acids. V was clipped by 4 bases and J by 2 bases, with 9 bases between them. Per the germline V gene, CDR1 is MNHEY and CDR2 is SVGAGI.

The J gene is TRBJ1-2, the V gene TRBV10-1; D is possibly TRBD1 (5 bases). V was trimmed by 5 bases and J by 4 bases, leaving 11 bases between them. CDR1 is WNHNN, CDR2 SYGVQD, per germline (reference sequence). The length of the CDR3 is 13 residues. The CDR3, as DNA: TGCGCCAGCAGTCCGGGACGGCCCTATGGCTACACCTTC. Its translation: CASSPGRPYGYTF.

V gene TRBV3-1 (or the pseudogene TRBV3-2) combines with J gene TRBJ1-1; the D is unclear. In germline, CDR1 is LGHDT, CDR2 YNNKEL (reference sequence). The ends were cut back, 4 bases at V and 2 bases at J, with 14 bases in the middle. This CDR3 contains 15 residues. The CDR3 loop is CASSRGGLANTEAFF. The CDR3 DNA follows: TGTGCCAGCAGCCGGGGAGGTCTGGCCAACACTGAAGCTTTCTTT.

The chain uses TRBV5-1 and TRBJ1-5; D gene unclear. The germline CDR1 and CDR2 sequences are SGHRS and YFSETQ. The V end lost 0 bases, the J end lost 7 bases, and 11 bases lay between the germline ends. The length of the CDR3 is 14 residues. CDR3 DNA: TGCGCCAGCAGCTTGGATGGGTTCCGGCAGCCCCAGCATTTT. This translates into CASSLDGFRQPQHF. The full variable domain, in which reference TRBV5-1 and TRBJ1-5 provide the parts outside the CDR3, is KAGVTQTPRYLIKTRGQQVTLSCSPISGHRSVSWYQQTPGQGLQFLFEYFSETQRNKGNFPGRFSGRQFSNSRSEMNVSTLELGDSALYLCASSLDGFRQPQHFGDGTRLSIL.